This T cell receptor beta chain was profiled in a study of Ad26.COV2.S vaccination and SARS-CoV-2 variants. Findings and limits, study-wide: People who got the vaccine had more spike-specific TCR breadth than people who got placebo. Reportedly, after vaccination the spike-specific CD8+ and CD4+ T cell responses displayed substantial breadth.

Documented treatment: around 19 received Ad26.COV2.S at low or high dose, single or two shots; several received placebo; per-sample allocation not given. After the first vaccine or placebo injection, samples were drawn on day 63. The vaccine antigen was prefusion-stabilized Wuhan SARS-CoV-2 spike. Regarding this clone: The antigen is not known.

Sequencing was performed with immunoSEQ multiplex PCR; in TCRdb, only in-frame clones are kept and a portion is missing. The sample holds about 350,000 clones; 65% to 90% are singletons and the top ten take over 8.5%. V was pared by 5 bases and J by 3 bases, with 9 bases of the junction left unmatched. This CDR3 is built from 17 residues. CDR1 LNHDA and CDR2 SQIVND come from the germline V gene (reference sequence). V is TRBV19 and J is TRBJ2-1; 11 bases fit TRBD2. The TCR comes from a person aged 18-65 years who received the Ad26.COV2.S COVID-19 vaccine or a placebo. The sequences come from peripheral blood, collected in a trial of Ad26.COV2.S vaccine versus placebo. CDR3 protein: CASSPTRLAGNYNEQFF. As DNA, the CDR3 is TGTGCCAGTAGTCCAACCCGACTAGCGGGGAACTACAATGAGCAGTTCTTC.